The 28 T cell receptor beta chains in this list originate from one sample, sequenced in a study of blood T cell repertoires in COVID-19 (TCRdb year 2020). The method was the immunoSEQ multiplex PCR assay. The table was pulled from immuneACCESS by TCRdb, which kept in-frame rearrangements only. Such tables lose some clones; where checked, under half of the loss comes from unresolved V genes, and the rest has no known cause. The sample profile shows 100,000 or so clones; 70% to 90% of them were found once. About 5% of the sample belongs to the ten largest clones. Sample: peripheral blood. The receptors were sampled from a human donor in a cohort sampled during active COVID-19.

The V gene is TRBV19, the J gene TRBJ2-7; D is possibly TRBD2 (5 bases). The CDR3 loop spans 15 amino acids. Between the trimmed V and J ends, which lost 3 bases and 3 bases, there was a span of 15 bases. Per germline, CDR1 LNHDA and CDR2 SQIVND (reference sequence). CDR3 DNA: TGTGCCAGTAGTATGTCCGGGAAGGTCGGCTACGAGCAGTACTTC. It specifies CASSMSGKVGYEQYF.

This clone was found a few times. The chain employs TRBV28 and TRBJ2-7; 11 bases are a match to TRBD2. The V gene end was trimmed by 2 bases and the J gene end by 2 bases; junction bases not matched to a gene: 5. The CDR3 has 16 residues. Germline V lookup: CDR1 MDHEN, CDR2 SYDVKM. CDR3 in DNA: TGTGCCAGCAGTTTAAGTGTACTAGCGGGGGCCTACGAGCAGTACTTC. This sequence encodes CASSLSVLAGAYEQYF. The whole variable domain, remainder taken from reference TRBV28 and TRBJ2-7, is DVKVTQSSRYLVKRTGEKVFLECVQDMDHENMFWYRQDPGLGLRLIYFSYDVKMKEKGDIPEGYSVSREKKERFSLILESASTNQTSMYLCASSLSVLAGAYEQYFGPGTRLTVT.

V usage is TRBV7-2 and J usage is TRBJ1-5; 8 bases fit TRBD1. V was clipped by 5 bases and J by 3 bases; unmatched bases: 6. The CDR3 sequence is 15 residues long. The germline V gene encodes CDR1 SGHTA and CDR2 FQGNSA. The CDR3: CASSQQGANNQPQHF. CDR3 DNA sequence: TGTGCCAGCAGCCAGCAGGGGGCGAACAATCAGCCCCAGCATTTT.

This chain joins TRBV6-1 and TRBJ1-3, with 9 bases lining up with TRBD1. This CDR3 is built from 14 residues. J was trimmed by 4 bases and V by 3 bases; bases with no gene match: 1. Germline V lookup: CDR1 MNHNS, CDR2 SASEGT. CDR3 sequence (DNA): TGTGCCAGCAGTGAGGGACAGGGCGGAAACACCATATATTTT. Its protein is CASSEGQGGNTIYF.

The rearrangement links TRBV19 to TRBJ2-1; 10 nucleotides agree with TRBD2. Looked up from germline, CDR1 is LNHDA and CDR2 is SQIVND (reference sequence). This CDR3 comprises 15 residues. V lost 3 bases to trimming and J lost 4 bases; unmatched junction nucleotides: 3. CDR3 loop: CASSMASGRYNEQFF. CDR3 nucleotides: TGTGCCAGTAGTATGGCTAGCGGGAGATACAATGAGCAGTTCTTC.

This chain's CDR3 is CASMAEPGIRGYTF. CDR3 DNA sequence: TGTGCCAGCATGGCGGAGCCAGGGATTCGGGGCTACACCTTC. This rearrangement joins TRBV2 to TRBJ1-2; a weak D match, TRBD1 (5 bases). CDR1 and CDR2 from the germline V gene are SNHLY and FYNNEI. The CDR3 consists of 14 residues. V lost 7 bases, J lost 8 bases, and 20 bases lay in between.

The genes are TRBV15 and TRBJ2-7; the match to TRBD1 covers 9 bases. The CDR3 is 15 amino acids. Germline assignment: CDR1 LNHNV and CDR2 YYDKDF (reference sequence). The J segment lost 1 base and the V segment lost 4 bases, leaving 5 bases of the junction unmatched. This CDR3 is CATSNRDRASYEQYF. For the CDR3, the DNA is TGTGCCACCAGCAACCGGGACAGGGCGTCCTACGAGCAGTACTTC.

The chain recombines TRBV5-1 with TRBJ2-7; 7 bases line up with TRBD2. Trimming removed 4 bases from V and 0 bases from J; junction bases left unmatched: 4. Per the germline V gene, CDR1 is SGHRS and CDR2 is YFSETQ. The CDR3 is 14 amino acids. The CDR3 DNA follows: TGCGCCAGCAGCAACGGGGGGAACTCCTACGAGCAGTACTTC. Amino acid sequence: CASSNGGNSYEQYF. The whole variable domain, remainder taken from reference TRBV5-1 and TRBJ2-7, is KAGVTQTPRYLIKTRGQQVTLSCSPISGHRSVSWYQQTPGQGLQFLFEYFSETQRNKGNFPGRFSGRQFSNSRSEMNVSTLELGDSALYLCASSNGGNSYEQYFGPGTRLTVT.

The chain employs TRBV20-1 and TRBJ2-7; 11 bases are shared with TRBD2. Germline V CDR1 and CDR2: DFQATT, SNEGSKA (reference sequence). The CDR3 has 14 residues. The V gene end was trimmed by 3 bases and the J gene end by 4 bases; junction bases not matched to a gene: 5. The DNA of the CDR3 is TGCAGTGCTAGTGGTCTAGCGGGAGGTTACGAGCAGTACTTC. Residues: CSASGLAGGYEQYF.

The V and J genes are TRBV13 and TRBJ2-5, with 10 bases lining up with TRBD2. CDR1 and CDR2 (germline): PRHDT, FYEKMQ (reference sequence). This CDR3 region has 18 residues. The trim removed 0 bases at V and 1 base at J, leaving 8 bases unmatched. CDR3 sequence reads: CASSLGRPSGRSQETQYF. The CDR3 nucleotides are TGTGCCAGCAGCTTAGGCAGACCTAGCGGGAGATCCCAAGAGACCCAGTACTTC.

V usage is TRBV11-2 and J usage is TRBJ1-2; D unresolved. The V end was cut by 4 bases, the J end by 7 bases, with 19 bases between. This CDR3 comprises 15 residues. Germline loops: CDR1 SGHAT, CDR2 FQNNGV. CDR3 loop: CASSSNKARVIGYTF. CDR3 nucleotides: TGTGCCAGCAGCTCTAACAAGGCGCGGGTCATTGGCTACACCTTC.

The rearrangement joins TRBV4-1 to TRBJ2-7; D possibly corresponds to TRBD2 (5 bases). Germline lookup yields CDR1 MGHRA and CDR2 YSYEKL. V was cut by 6 bases and J by 0 bases, with 21 bases left in between. The CDR3 is made up of 17 amino acids. The CDR3 protein is CASSRTPIAISSYEQYF. The CDR3 DNA reads as TGCGCCAGCAGTCGAACTCCCATAGCGATTAGCTCCTACGAGCAGTACTTC.

V is TRBV19 and J is TRBJ2-1; 13 bases are shared with TRBD2. The CDR3 contains 16 residues. V was clipped by 5 bases and J by 3 bases; unmatched bases: 4. Looked up from germline, CDR1 is LNHDA and CDR2 is SQIVND (reference sequence). The CDR3 loop reads CASSAGLAGIYNEQFF. The CDR3 region has the DNA TGTGCCAGTAGTGCGGGACTAGCGGGAATCTACAATGAGCAGTTCTTC.

V and J are TRBV6-5 and TRBJ1-2, with a possible D match to TRBD1 (5 bases). CDR1 and CDR2 from the germline V gene are MNHEY and SVGAGI. Trimming stripped 4 bases from V and 4 bases from J, with 10 bases between. This CDR3 spans 13 amino acids. CDR3 nucleotides: TGTGCCAGCAGTTCAAAGGGGATCTATGGCTACACCTTC. The encoded protein is CASSSKGIYGYTF.

In DNA form, the CDR3 reads TGTGCCAGCAGCTTGGAAGGGACAGGGAGTTCACCCCTCCACTTT. The encoded protein is CASSLEGTGSSPLHF. The chain joins TRBV5-4 to TRBJ1-6; 9 bases are shared with TRBD1. This CDR3 contains 15 residues. In germline, CDR1 is SGHNT, CDR2 YYREEE (reference sequence). V shed 0 bases and J 9 bases; nucleotides not matched to a gene: 4.

This clone was seen only a few times. This sequence joins TRBV6-6 and TRBJ2-7; 12 bases line up with TRBD2. The J segment lost 0 bases and the V segment lost 5 bases, leaving 2 bases of the junction unmatched. Per the germline V gene, CDR1 is MNHNY and CDR2 is SVGAGI (reference sequence). The CDR3 is 15 residues long. CDR3 region: CASSAGLAGSYEQYF. For the CDR3, the DNA is TGTGCCAGCAGTGCGGGACTAGCGGGCTCCTACGAGCAGTACTTC.

The V call is TRBV14, the J call TRBJ2-7; possible D gene TRBD2, 6 bases. Looked up from germline, CDR1 is SGHDN and CDR2 is FVKESK. V gave up 8 bases and J gave up 7 bases, with 12 bases separating them. This CDR3 spans 11 amino acids. The CDR3 DNA is TGTGCCAGCTCGGGAGACGGGGAGCAGTACTTC. Protein: CASSGDGEQYF.

The genes are TRBV2 and TRBJ2-1; D is possibly TRBD1 (5 bases). CDR3 length: 13 residues. V was clipped by 7 bases and J by 9 bases, with 16 bases between them. The germline V gene encodes CDR1 SNHLY and CDR2 FYNNEI. CDR3 sequence: CASNPQGSGEQFF. The CDR3 DNA sequence: TGTGCCAGCAACCCTCAGGGTTCGGGTGAGCAGTTCTTC.

The chain couples TRBV25-1 to TRBJ1-1; 10 bases align to TRBD1. Germline CDR1 reads MGHDK; CDR2 reads SYGVNS. With 4 bases clipped from V and 11 bases from J, the junction kept 10 bases outside the gene matches. The CDR3 has 14 residues. The CDR3 loop reads CASSGGTGVSRAFF. In nucleotides, the CDR3 is TGTGCCAGCAGTGGCGGGACAGGGGTAAGTCGGGCTTTCTTT.

Comments on this clone: At the DNA level, this CDR3 is encoded by other sequences in the same sample as well. V usage is TRBV2 and J usage is TRBJ1-6, with a tentative D call TRBD1 (5 bases). With 7 bases removed from V and 4 bases from J, the gap between germline ends came to 8 bases. In germline, CDR1 is SNHLY, CDR2 FYNNEI. The CDR3 is 13 residues long. This CDR3 reads CASTGQYNSPLHF. CDR3 nucleotides: TGTGCCAGCACCGGACAATATAATTCACCCCTCCACTTT.

The chain links TRBV7-9 to TRBJ1-2, with 9 bases fitting TRBD1. The germline CDR1 and CDR2 sequences are SEHNR and FQNEAQ (reference sequence). The junction had 11 bases not matched to a gene; V was cut back by 2 bases and J by 7 bases. This CDR3 contains 16 residues. CDR3 region: CASSLSDHRGRGGYTF. DNA for the CDR3: TGTGCCAGCAGCTTATCGGACCACAGGGGGCGCGGTGGCTACACCTTC.

The CDR3 loop is CASSPSVRDQPPPNEQFF. For the CDR3, the DNA is TGTGCCAGCAGTCCGTCAGTGCGGGACCAACCACCCCCTAATGAGCAGTTCTTC. The chain carries TRBV6-6 and TRBJ2-1; TRBD2 is a possible D gene (6 bases). The germline V gene has CDR1 MNHNY and CDR2 SVGAGI (reference sequence). The CDR3 is 18 amino acids. V dropped 5 bases and J dropped 7 bases, with 27 bases sitting between them.

V is TRBV15 and J is TRBJ2-1; 7 positions match TRBD2. Germline V gene lookup returns CDR1 LNHNV and CDR2 YYDKDF (reference sequence). Germline trimming cut 3 bases from V and 2 bases from J; bases unmatched to any gene: 4. The CDR3 consists of 15 residues. The CDR3 loop is CATSSGGSAYNEQFF. The DNA of the CDR3 is TGTGCCACCAGCAGTGGCGGGAGTGCCTACAATGAGCAGTTCTTC.

CDR3 DNA sequence: TGTGCCAGCAGCTTAGCACTAGGATCTAATGAGCAGTTCTTC. This sequence encodes CASSLALGSNEQFF. This chain joins TRBV7-2 and TRBJ2-1, with a tentative D call TRBD2 (5 bases). Trimming cost V 0 bases and J 7 bases, with 10 bases left between them. The CDR3 is 14 amino acids. The germline gives CDR1 SGHTA, CDR2 FQGNSA. Using reference TRBV7-2 and TRBJ2-1 for the parts outside the CDR3, the full variable domain is GAGVSQSPSNKVTEKGKDVELRCDPISGHTALYWYRQSLGQGLEFLIYFQGNSAPDKSGLPSDRFSAERTGGSVSTLTIQRTQQEDSAVYLCASSLALGSNEQFFGPGTRLTVL.

This chain joins TRBV7-2 and TRBJ2-1, with TRBD2 matching over 10 bases. Trimming cost V 6 bases and J 9 bases; bases outside gene matches: 11. The CDR3 runs to 15 residues. Germline V gene data show CDR1 as SGHTA and CDR2 as FQGNSA. The CDR3 is CASSLLAGEFSEQFF. The CDR3 DNA reads as TGTGCCAGCAGTCTCCTAGCGGGAGAGTTTAGTGAGCAGTTCTTC.

The genes are TRBV9 and TRBJ1-5; the match to TRBD1 covers 8 bases. Trimming removed 0 bases from V and 0 bases from J; junction bases left unmatched: 20. Germline V gene sequence: CDR1 SGDLS, CDR2 YYNGEE. This CDR3 comprises 22 residues. DNA of the CDR3: TGTGCCAGCAGCGTAGCCCCAATCCTAACTAGGACAGGGCCATATAGCAATCAGCCCCAGCATTTT. It codes for CASSVAPILTRTGPYSNQPQHF.

The chain employs TRBV7-9 and TRBJ1-1; D not resolved. CDR1 is SEHNR and CDR2 is FQNEAQ in the germline V gene (reference sequence). V was pared by 0 bases and J by 5 bases, with 13 bases between. CDR3 length: 15 amino acids. The chain's CDR3 is CASSLAGPSRTEAFF. The CDR3, as DNA: TGTGCCAGCAGCTTAGCGGGCCCTTCGAGAACTGAAGCTTTCTTT.

The CDR3 sequence: CASTSGVTRNEQFF. The CDR3 DNA reads TGTGCCAGCACGAGCGGGGTTACAAGAAATGAGCAGTTCTTC. V usage is TRBV6-5 and J usage is TRBJ2-1; TRBD2 matches 7 bases. The trim removed 7 bases at V and 7 bases at J, leaving 10 bases unmatched. In germline, CDR1 is MNHEY, CDR2 SVGAGI. The CDR3 totals 14 residues.